This T cell receptor beta chain derives from a study of T cells in Graves' hyperthyroidism and ophthalmopathy. RNA transcripts yielded amplified TCR beta CDR3 regions. The HTBI primer set served for first-round RT-PCR of the TCR CDR3. TCRdb used MiXCR to reprocess the multiplex PCR reads, holding one entry per CDR3 protein. The data contain hundreds of thousands of distinct CDR3 sequences, 13% to 15% of them singletons. Findings and limits, study-wide: Ophthalmopathy, as predicted by the model, came a median approximately 6.5 months after the prediction. Stable hyperthyroidism and ophthalmopathy were separated using 13 V-J signatures. Most clonotypes expanded in thyroid above 0.001 were likewise present in blood.

In the case of this clonotype: Antigen: not known.

Germline-derived CDR1 and CDR2 are SGHDN and FVKESK. This CDR3 region has 16 residues. V gave up 2 bases and J gave up 0 bases; unmatched junction bases: 5. This rearrangement joins TRBV14 to TRBJ2-5; 8 nucleotides agree with TRBD1. What was sequenced was blood. This receptor was taken from a woman in her forties or fifties with Graves' ophthalmopathy. The CDR3 loop reads CASSQSYRGYQETQYF. CDR3 bases: TGTGCCAGCAGCCAAAGTTACAGGGGGTACCAAGAGACCCAGTACTTC.